The clone carrying this T cell receptor (beta chain) was detected once. Germline CDR1 reads GTSNPN; CDR2 reads SVGIG (reference sequence). The length of the CDR3 is 13 residues. V was shortened by 2 bases and J by 6 bases, with 11 bases between the two germline ends. The sample originates from a study of Ad26.COV2.S vaccination and SARS-CoV-2 variants. Profiling relied on immunoSEQ multiplex PCR, and the TCRdb table lists in-frame clones only, not all of them. The table shows more than 150,000 clones, with 87% occurring only once. The TCR was taken from a human donor who had recovered from COVID-19. The rearrangement joins TRBV30 to TRBJ2-1, with D perhaps matching TRBD1 or TRBD2 (6 bases each). This sample comprised peripheral blood, obtained after recovery from COVID-19. The CDR3 DNA reads TGTGCCTGGAGTCAGGGGACTTTCAATGAGCAGTTCTTC. Protein sequence: CAWSQGTFNEQFF.